The following is a T cell receptor (beta chain) sequence with its context. These data originate in a study of PD-L1 blockade in urothelial cancer. Turning to the study itself: Patients went on atezolizumab at some point between 2013 and 2015, receiving 1,200 mg intravenously every 3 weeks.

The repertoire was sequenced with immunoSEQ multiplex PCR; TCRdb's copy has only in-frame clones and lacks some. Of 50,000 or so clones in the sample, around 86% are singletons; the top ten hold 8% to 13%. Stated time point: peripheral blood 6 weeks after treatment start. Samples spanned pretreatment and treatment, with 1 to 8 time points per patient. The source of this sequence is a man aged 60 to 69 with urothelial cancer. Sequencing used PBMCs, obtained around atezolizumab (anti-PD-L1) treatment.

CDR3 sequence: CASSPRQGAVDYGYTF. The DNA for the CDR3 is TGTGCCAGCAGCCCACGACAGGGGGCAGTTGACTATGGCTACACCTTC. The rearrangement links TRBV9 to TRBJ1-2; TRBD1 agrees at 10 bases. Per germline, CDR1 SGDLS and CDR2 YYNGEE. Trimming cost V 4 bases and J 3 bases; bases outside gene matches: 9. The CDR3 spans 16 residues. Together with reference TRBV9 and TRBJ1-2, the CDR3 gives the full variable domain: DSGVTQTPKHLITATGQRVTLRCSPRSGDLSVYWYQQSLDQGLQFLIQYYNGEERAKGNILERFSAQQFPDLHSELNLSSLELGDSALYFCASSPRQGAVDYGYTFGSGTRLTVV.